The 22 T cell receptor beta chains in this list originate from one sample, sequenced in a study of T cells after yellow fever vaccination. TCRdb passed the 5' RACE reads through MiXCR, listing each CDR3 protein once. This table holds some 500,000 distinct CDR3 sequences, around an eighth found once. The sample was PBMCs, taken on the day of the yellow fever booster vaccination. These receptors were obtained from a man aged 25 to 40 who received the YFV17D yellow fever vaccine.

This clonotype was detected many times. The rearrangement uses TRBV12-3 or TRBV12-4 and TRBJ2-5; D uncertain. V lost 3 bases and J 5 bases, leaving 10 bases between the germline ends. This CDR3 has 13 residues. The CDR3: CASSLGSTETQYF. In nucleotides, the CDR3 is TGTGCCAGCAGTTTGGGCTCGACCGAGACCCAGTACTTC.

There are a few counts of this clonotype. The rearrangement joins TRBV5-1 to TRBJ2-1; 10 bases are a match to TRBD2. Trimming removed 2 bases from V and 5 bases from J; junction bases left unmatched: 19. The CDR3 consists of 20 residues. The V gene's germline CDR1 is SGHRS and CDR2 YFSETQ. Written as DNA, the CDR3 is TGCGCCAGCAGCTTTAGAGGTTTGCTAGCGGGAGACGTGGTACACAATGAGCAGTTCTTC. It yields the protein CASSFRGLLAGDVVHNEQFF.

This clonotype is a singleton in its sample. The chain carries TRBV7-9 and TRBJ2-3, with a tentative D call TRBD1 (6 bases). The CDR3 covers 17 residues. Germline lookup yields CDR1 SEHNR and CDR2 FQNEAQ (reference sequence). V dropped 4 bases and J dropped 7 bases, with 24 bases sitting between them. The CDR3 DNA is TGTGCCAGCAGCTACTCCCCCGGGGACATTCCCAGATATACGCAGTATTTT. Translated, it gives CASSYSPGDIPRYTQYF.

J is TRBJ2-7 and V is TRBV5-1; no firm D call. Germline values: CDR1 SGHRS, CDR2 YFSETQ. This CDR3 comprises 14 residues. Between the trimmed V and J ends, which lost 4 bases and 3 bases, there was a span of 14 bases. In DNA form, the CDR3 reads TGCGCCAGCAGCCCAGGCACGGCCGGCTACGAGCAGTACTTC. Residues: CASSPGTAGYEQYF.

The sample holds a few counts of this clonotype. The chain combines TRBV12-3 or TRBV12-4 with TRBJ1-1; D is perhaps TRBD1 (5 bases). Trimming took off 6 bases at V and 1 base at J, with 18 bases between the two ends. The CDR3 has 16 residues. Here the CDR3 reads CASSPGDGGTNTEAFF. The CDR3 DNA reads TGTGCCAGCAGCCCGGGTGACGGCGGGACGAACACTGAAGCTTTCTTT.

V is TRBV7-2 and J is TRBJ2-1; 12 bases map to TRBD2. With 8 bases clipped from V and 4 bases from J, the junction kept 9 bases outside the gene matches. Germline-derived CDR1 and CDR2 are SGHTA and FQGNSA. CDR3 length: 16 residues. CDR3 residues: CASLPPGLAGYNEQFF. CDR3 bases: TGTGCCAGCCTCCCCCCTGGACTAGCGGGGTACAATGAGCAGTTCTTC.

A few counts support this clonotype. The chain recombines TRBV4-2 with TRBJ2-1; D uncertain. Trimming stripped 7 bases from V and 2 bases from J, with 15 bases between. Germline V gene lookup returns CDR1 LGHNA and CDR2 YNFKEQ. The CDR3 sequence is 15 residues long. CDR3 residues: CASTAGSAPYNEQFF. CDR3 bases: TGTGCCAGCACCGCAGGCTCTGCGCCCTACAATGAGCAGTTCTTC.

The CDR3 is CASGQWGTSYNEQFF. CDR3 sequence (DNA): TGTGCCAGCGGACAATGGGGGACTTCTTACAATGAGCAGTTCTTC. V usage is TRBV12-3 or TRBV12-4 and J usage is TRBJ2-1; a possible D gene is TRBD2 (6 bases). The V end was cut by 8 bases, the J end by 4 bases, with 18 bases between. There are 15 residues in the CDR3.

This clonotype was counted between two and nine times. This chain joins TRBV7-8 and TRBJ2-3; tentative D call: TRBD2 (6 bases). Germline-derived CDR1 and CDR2 are SGHVS and FQNEAQ. V shed 3 bases and J shed 4 bases, with 14 bases lying between them. CDR3 length equals 15 residues. Written as DNA, the CDR3 is TGTGCCAGCAGCTTGGTGGGAGGTGGGTCAGATACGCAGTATTTT. Its translation is CASSLVGGGSDTQYF.

This clonotype showed up many times. The V and J genes are TRBV5-1 and TRBJ2-7, with 8 bases aligning to TRBD2. The germline V gene encodes CDR1 SGHRS and CDR2 YFSETQ. This CDR3 is 15 amino acids long. The V segment lost 5 bases and the J segment 2 bases; nucleotides outside the gene matches: 9. The CDR3 coding sequence is TGCGCCAGCAGGCAGGGGCTGGGACTAGCCTACGAGCAGTACTTC. Protein product: CASRQGLGLAYEQYF.

V usage is TRBV7-2 and J usage is TRBJ1-5; TRBD1 aligns across 8 bases. CDR3 length: 15 residues. Trimming cost V 5 bases and J 7 bases; bases outside gene matches: 10. Germline CDR1 SGHTA, CDR2 FQGNSA. DNA for the CDR3: TGTGCCAGCAGCCCCCAAAGGGCAGGGGGCCAGCCCCAGCATTTT. Protein product: CASSPQRAGGQPQHF.

This clonotype came up a few times. The chain couples TRBV12-3 or TRBV12-4 to TRBJ2-1; 7 bases align to TRBD2. Germline trimming cut 3 bases from V and 4 bases from J; bases unmatched to any gene: 6. CDR3 length: 15 residues. The CDR3 coding sequence is TGTGCCAGCAGTTTCGGGTGGGGGGGGTACAATGAGCAGTTCTTC. It yields the protein CASSFGWGGYNEQFF.

This rearrangement joins TRBV11-2 to TRBJ2-5; TRBD2 aligns across 12 bases. The V segment lost 5 bases and the J segment 9 bases; nucleotides outside the gene matches: 19. The germline gives CDR1 SGHAT, CDR2 FQNNGV. The CDR3 consists of 18 residues. DNA of the CDR3: TGTGCCAGCAGCCCCAAAGGACTAGCGGGATCACCGCGGGGGGCCCAGTACTTC. Translated: CASSPKGLAGSPRGAQYF.

This clonotype was detected only a few times. V and J are TRBV10-3 and TRBJ2-1; tentative D call: TRBD2 (6 bases). The CDR3 consists of 13 residues. The ends were cut back, 6 bases at V and 4 bases at J, with 10 bases in the middle. Germline CDR1 is ENHRY and CDR2 is SYGVKD. The CDR3 nucleotides are TGTGCCATCAGGCCGGGACTGTACAATGAGCAGTTCTTC. This translates into CAIRPGLYNEQFF.

The chain employs TRBV20-1 and TRBJ1-5; no definite D call. Deletions cut 8 bases from V and 0 bases from J, with 14 bases between. CDR3 length: 14 residues. CDR1 is DFQATT and CDR2 is SNEGSKA in the germline V gene (reference sequence). Written as DNA, the CDR3 is TGCAGTACCGCCCCCGGGTATAGCAATCAGCCCCAGCATTTT. It codes for CSTAPGYSNQPQHF.

V usage is TRBV15 and J usage is TRBJ2-7; D unresolved. Germline values: CDR1 LNHNV, CDR2 YYDKDF (reference sequence). The CDR3 is 11 amino acids. With 3 bases removed from V and 4 bases from J, the gap between germline ends came to 4 bases. Here the CDR3 reads CATSSGYEQYF. The CDR3, as DNA: TGTGCCACCAGCAGTGGGTACGAGCAGTACTTC.

This clonotype was counted between two and nine times. The chain combines TRBV4-3 with TRBJ2-1, with no clear D. The CDR3 length is 16 residues. Germline assignment: CDR1 LGHNA and CDR2 YSLEER. Between the trimmed V and J ends, which lost 0 bases and 0 bases, there was a span of 9 bases. CDR3 nucleotides: TGCGCCAGCAGCCAAGATCGTCCGGTCTCCTACAATGAGCAGTTCTTC. It translates to CASSQDRPVSYNEQFF.

This clonotype showed up many times. The chain has TRBV6-2 or TRBV6-3 and TRBJ1-2; D gene ambiguous. The CDR3 consists of 12 residues. V lost 8 bases, J lost 2 bases, and 9 bases lay in between. Per the germline V gene, CDR1 is MNHEY and CDR2 is SVGEGT. The CDR3 reads CASGGRNYGYTF. The DNA of the CDR3 is TGTGCCAGCGGAGGGCGAAACTATGGCTACACCTTC.

The rearrangement links TRBV7-2 to TRBJ1-1, with a weak D call TRBD1 (5 bases). CDR1 and CDR2 from the germline V gene are SGHTA and FQGNSA. The ends were cut back, 1 base at V and 7 bases at J, with 13 bases in the middle. CDR3 length equals 14 residues. CDR3 region: CASSLGGPQGEAFF. CDR3 nucleotides: TGTGCCAGCAGCTTAGGAGGCCCGCAGGGTGAAGCTTTCTTT.

This clonotype was seen only a few times. The chain links TRBV28 to TRBJ2-7; 8 positions match TRBD2. The CDR3 contains 15 residues. Looked up from germline, CDR1 is MDHEN and CDR2 is SYDVKM. With V trimmed by 7 bases and J by 4 bases, 12 bases remained unmatched. The CDR3 protein is CASTSNSGGRYEQYF. CDR3 nucleotides: TGTGCCAGCACCTCAAACTCGGGGGGGAGATACGAGCAGTACTTC. Filled out from reference TRBV28 and TRBJ2-7, the complete variable domain reads DVKVTQSSRYLVKRTGEKVFLECVQDMDHENMFWYRQDPGLGLRLIYFSYDVKMKEKGDIPEGYSVSREKKERFSLILESASTNQTSMYLCASTSNSGGRYEQYFGPGTRLTVT.

This clonotype has more than one count but fewer than ten. V usage is TRBV12-3 or TRBV12-4 and J usage is TRBJ2-1; 10 bases map to TRBD2. This CDR3 is built from 19 residues. V trimming: 3 bases; J trimming: 3 bases; junction bases outside the gene matches: 14. The CDR3 here is CASSFRLRSGGKFYNEQFF. The CDR3 DNA sequence: TGTGCCAGCAGTTTCCGCCTCCGTAGCGGGGGGAAATTCTACAATGAGCAGTTCTTC.

This clonotype was counted between two and nine times. This chain connects TRBV2 to TRBJ2-7; no clear D. The V and J ends lost 9 bases and 4 bases respectively, with 7 bases between them. There are 10 residues in the CDR3. CDR1 SNHLY and CDR2 FYNNEI come from the germline V gene. CDR3: CASRFYEQYF. In DNA form, the CDR3 reads TGTGCCAGTCGATTTTACGAGCAGTACTTC.